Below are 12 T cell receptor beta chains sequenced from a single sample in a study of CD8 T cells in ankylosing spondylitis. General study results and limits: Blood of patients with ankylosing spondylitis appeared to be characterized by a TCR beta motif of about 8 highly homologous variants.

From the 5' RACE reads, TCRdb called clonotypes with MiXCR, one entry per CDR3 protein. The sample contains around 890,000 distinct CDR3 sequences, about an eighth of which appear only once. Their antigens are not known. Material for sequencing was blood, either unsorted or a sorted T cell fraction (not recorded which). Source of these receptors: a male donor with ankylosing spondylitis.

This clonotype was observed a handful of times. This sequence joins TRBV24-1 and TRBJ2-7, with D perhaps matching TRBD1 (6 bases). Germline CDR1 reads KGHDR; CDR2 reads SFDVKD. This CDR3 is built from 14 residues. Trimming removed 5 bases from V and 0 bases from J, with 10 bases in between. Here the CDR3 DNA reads TGTGCCACCAGTGGAACAGGGAGCTCCTACGAGCAGTACTTC. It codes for CATSGTGSSYEQYF.

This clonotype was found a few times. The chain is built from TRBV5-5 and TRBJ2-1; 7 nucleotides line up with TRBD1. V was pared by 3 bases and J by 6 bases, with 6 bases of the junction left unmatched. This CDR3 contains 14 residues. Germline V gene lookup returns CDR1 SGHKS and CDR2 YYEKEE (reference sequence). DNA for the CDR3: TGTGCCAGCAGCTCCCAGACAGGGAGCAATGAGCAGTTCTTC. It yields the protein CASSSQTGSNEQFF. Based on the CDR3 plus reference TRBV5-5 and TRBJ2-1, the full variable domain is DAGVTQSPTHLIKTRGQQVTLRCSPISGHKSVSWYQQVLGQGPQFIFQYYEKEERGRGNFPDRFSARQFPNYSSELNVNALLLGDSALYLCASSSQTGSNEQFFGPGTRLTVL.

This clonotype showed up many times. CDR3 coding DNA: TGTGCCAGCAGCCCGACAGTGAACACCGGGGAGCTGTTTTTT. Translation: CASSPTVNTGELFF. The chain employs TRBV3-1 and TRBJ2-2, with D maybe TRBD1 (5 bases). This CDR3 is built from 14 residues. CDR1 LGHDT and CDR2 YNNKEL come from the germline V gene (reference sequence). The V end was cut by 4 bases, the J end by 1 base, with 7 bases between.

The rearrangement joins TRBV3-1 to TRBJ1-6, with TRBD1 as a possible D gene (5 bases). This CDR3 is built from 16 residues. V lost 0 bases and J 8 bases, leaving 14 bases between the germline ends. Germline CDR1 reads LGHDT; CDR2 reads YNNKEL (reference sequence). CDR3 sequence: CASSQDPWQGDSPLHF. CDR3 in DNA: TGTGCCAGCAGCCAAGATCCATGGCAGGGCGATTCACCCCTCCACTTT.

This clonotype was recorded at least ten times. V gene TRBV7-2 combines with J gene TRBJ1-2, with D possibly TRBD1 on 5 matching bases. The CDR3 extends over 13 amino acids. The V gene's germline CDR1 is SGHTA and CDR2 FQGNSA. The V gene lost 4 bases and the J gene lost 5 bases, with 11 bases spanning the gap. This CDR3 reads CASSSGSLYGYTF. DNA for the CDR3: TGTGCCAGCAGCTCAGGGTCGCTATATGGCTACACCTTC.

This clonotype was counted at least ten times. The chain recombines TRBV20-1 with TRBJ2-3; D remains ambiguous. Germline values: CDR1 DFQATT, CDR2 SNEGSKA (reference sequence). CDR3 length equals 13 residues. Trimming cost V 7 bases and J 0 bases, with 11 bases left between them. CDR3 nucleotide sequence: TGCAGTGTTACCTTTGGGAGCACAGATACGCAGTATTTT. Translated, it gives CSVTFGSTDTQYF.

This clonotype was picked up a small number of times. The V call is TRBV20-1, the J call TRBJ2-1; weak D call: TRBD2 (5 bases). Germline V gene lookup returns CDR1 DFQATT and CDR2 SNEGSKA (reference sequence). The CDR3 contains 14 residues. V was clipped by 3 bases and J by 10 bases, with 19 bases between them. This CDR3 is CSASKWTRPGEQFF. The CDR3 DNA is TGCAGTGCTAGTAAGTGGACCAGACCGGGGGAGCAGTTCTTC.

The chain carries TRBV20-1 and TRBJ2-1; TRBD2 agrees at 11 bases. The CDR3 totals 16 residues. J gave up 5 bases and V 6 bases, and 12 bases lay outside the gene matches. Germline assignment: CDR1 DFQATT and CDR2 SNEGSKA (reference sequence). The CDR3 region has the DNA TGCAGTGCGATCGATTCTCCGGGACTAGCGGACAATGAGCAGTTCTTC. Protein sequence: CSAIDSPGLADNEQFF.

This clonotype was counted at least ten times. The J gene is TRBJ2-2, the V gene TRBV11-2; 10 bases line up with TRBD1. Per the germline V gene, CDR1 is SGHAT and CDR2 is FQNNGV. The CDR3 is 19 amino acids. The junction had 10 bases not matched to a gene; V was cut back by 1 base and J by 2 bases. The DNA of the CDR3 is TGTGCCAGCAGCTTAGTTGCGATGGGGACAGGGGTAAACACCGGGGAGCTGTTTTTT. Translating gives CASSLVAMGTGVNTGELFF.

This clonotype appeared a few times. The CDR3 bases are TGTGCCAGCAGCTTCCTGGACAGGGACACCGGGGAGCTGTTTTTT. Translating gives CASSFLDRDTGELFF. The V and J genes are TRBV7-9 and TRBJ2-2; the match to TRBD1 covers 8 bases. The trim removed 3 bases at V and 3 bases at J, leaving 3 bases unmatched. CDR3 length equals 15 residues. Germline loops: CDR1 SEHNR, CDR2 FQNEAQ (reference sequence).

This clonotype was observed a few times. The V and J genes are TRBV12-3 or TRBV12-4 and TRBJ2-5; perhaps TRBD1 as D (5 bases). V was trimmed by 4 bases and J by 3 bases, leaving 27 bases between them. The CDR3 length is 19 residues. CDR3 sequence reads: CASSSVNPLGPSIEETQYF. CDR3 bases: TGTGCCAGCAGTTCGGTGAATCCTTTGGGGCCCAGCATTGAAGAGACCCAGTACTTC.

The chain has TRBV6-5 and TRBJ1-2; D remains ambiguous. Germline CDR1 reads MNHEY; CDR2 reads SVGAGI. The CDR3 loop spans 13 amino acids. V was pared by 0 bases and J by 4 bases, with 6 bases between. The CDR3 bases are TGTGCCAGCAGTTACTCAATTCCCTATGGCTACACCTTC. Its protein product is CASSYSIPYGYTF.